This T cell receptor beta chain was obtained from a study of blood T cell repertoires in COVID-19. Study at large: Acute-phase and convalescent COVID-19 samples originated in the United States, Italy and Spain. Sources were T cells, B-cell-depleted T cells, or PBMCs; the material itself was cDNA or gDNA.

Germline V gene lookup returns CDR1 LGHNA and CDR2 YNFKEQ. V was cut by 5 bases and J by 0 bases, with 14 bases left in between. The CDR3 loop spans 16 amino acids. Original processing notes: Reference gene primer amplification gave estimated nucleated cell counts. Only in-frame clones appear in the TCRdb table, and some are missing; sequencing was by immunoSEQ multiplex PCR. For V, J and clone size, that table is used; D and trimming come from the DNA. The sample has over 200,000 clones, approximately 84% seen once. The chain joins TRBV4-2 to TRBJ1-3; D possibly corresponds to TRBD1 (5 bases). Sample: peripheral blood. This TCR was sampled from a woman aged 80 or older with acute or convalescent COVID-19. CDR3 DNA sequence: TGTGCCAGCAGCTCAGTGGGGGGATCCTCTGGAAACACCATATATTTT. This codes for CASSSVGGSSGNTIYF.